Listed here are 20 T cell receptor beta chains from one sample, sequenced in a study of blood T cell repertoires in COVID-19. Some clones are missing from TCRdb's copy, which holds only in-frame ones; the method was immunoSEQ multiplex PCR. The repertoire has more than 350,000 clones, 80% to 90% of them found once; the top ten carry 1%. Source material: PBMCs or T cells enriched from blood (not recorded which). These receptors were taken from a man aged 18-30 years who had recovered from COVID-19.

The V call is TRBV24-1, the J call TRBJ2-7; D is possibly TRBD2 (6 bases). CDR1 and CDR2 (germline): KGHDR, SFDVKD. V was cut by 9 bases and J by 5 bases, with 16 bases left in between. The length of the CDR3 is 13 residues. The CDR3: CATPGERCDEQYF. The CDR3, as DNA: TGTGCCACCCCGGGGGAGCGGTGTGACGAGCAGTACTTC.

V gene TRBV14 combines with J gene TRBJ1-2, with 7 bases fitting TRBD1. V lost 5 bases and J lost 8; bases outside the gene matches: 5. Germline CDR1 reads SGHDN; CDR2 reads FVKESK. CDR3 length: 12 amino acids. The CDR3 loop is CASSVSGGGYTF. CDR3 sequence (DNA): TGTGCCAGCAGCGTCTCAGGGGGAGGCTACACCTTC. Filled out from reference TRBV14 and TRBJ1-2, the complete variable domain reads EAGVTQFPSHSVIEKGQTVTLRCDPISGHDNLYWYRRVMGKEIKFLLHFVKESKQDESGMPNNRFLAERTGGTYSTLKVQPAELEDSGVYFCASSVSGGGYTFGSGTRLTVV.

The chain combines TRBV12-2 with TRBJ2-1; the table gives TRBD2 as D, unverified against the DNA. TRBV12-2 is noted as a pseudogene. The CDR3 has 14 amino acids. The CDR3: CAMPGTSGRYEQFF. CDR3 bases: TGTGCAATGCCTGGGACTAGCGGGAGATATGAGCAGTTCTTC.

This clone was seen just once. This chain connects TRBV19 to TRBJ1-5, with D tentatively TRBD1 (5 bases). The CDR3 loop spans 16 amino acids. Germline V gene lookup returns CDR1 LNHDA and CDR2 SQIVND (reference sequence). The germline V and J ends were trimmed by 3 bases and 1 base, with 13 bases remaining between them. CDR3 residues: CASSIGRGRSNQPQHF. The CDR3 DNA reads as TGTGCCAGTAGTATTGGGAGGGGCCGGAGCAATCAGCCCCAGCATTTT.

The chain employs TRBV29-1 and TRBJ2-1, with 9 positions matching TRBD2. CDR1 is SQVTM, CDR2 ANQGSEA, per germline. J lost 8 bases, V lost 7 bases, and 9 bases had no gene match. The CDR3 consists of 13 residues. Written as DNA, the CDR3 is TGCAGCGAAATAGCGGGGGCCGTCGATGAGCAGTTCTTC. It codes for CSEIAGAVDEQFF.

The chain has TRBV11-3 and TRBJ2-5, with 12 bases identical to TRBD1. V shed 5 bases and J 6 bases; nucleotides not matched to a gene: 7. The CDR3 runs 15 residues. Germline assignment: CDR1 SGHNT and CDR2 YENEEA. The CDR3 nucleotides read TGTGCCAGCAGCCTCGGGACAGGGGGCCGGAAGACCCAGTACTTC. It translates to CASSLGTGGRKTQYF.

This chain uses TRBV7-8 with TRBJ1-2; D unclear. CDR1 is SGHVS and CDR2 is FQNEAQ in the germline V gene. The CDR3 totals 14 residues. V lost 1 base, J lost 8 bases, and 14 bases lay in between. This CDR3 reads CASSLGPNLGGYTF. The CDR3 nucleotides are TGTGCCAGCAGCTTAGGACCGAACCTAGGAGGCTACACCTTC.

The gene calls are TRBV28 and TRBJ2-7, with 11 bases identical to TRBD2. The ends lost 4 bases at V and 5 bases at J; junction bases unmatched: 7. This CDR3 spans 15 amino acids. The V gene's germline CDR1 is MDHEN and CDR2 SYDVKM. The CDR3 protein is CASSSGTSGSNEQYF. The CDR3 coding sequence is TGTGCCAGCAGTTCTGGGACTAGCGGATCCAACGAGCAGTACTTC.

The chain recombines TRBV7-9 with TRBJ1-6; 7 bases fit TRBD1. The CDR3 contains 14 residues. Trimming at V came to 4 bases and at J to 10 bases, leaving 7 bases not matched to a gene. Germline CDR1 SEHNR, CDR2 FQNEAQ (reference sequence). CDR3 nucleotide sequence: TGTGCCAGCAGCTCTCAACAGGGGAGCTCACCCCTCCACTTT. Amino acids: CASSSQQGSSPLHF.

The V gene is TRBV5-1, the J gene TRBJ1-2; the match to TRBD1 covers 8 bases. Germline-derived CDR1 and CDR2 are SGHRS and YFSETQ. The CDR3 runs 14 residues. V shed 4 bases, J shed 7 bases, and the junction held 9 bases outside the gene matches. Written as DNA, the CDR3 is TGCGCCAGCAGCCCCGGACAGGGACGGTTTGGCTACACCTTC. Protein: CASSPGQGRFGYTF. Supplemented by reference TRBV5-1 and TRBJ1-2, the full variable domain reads KAGVTQTPRYLIKTRGQQVTLSCSPISGHRSVSWYQQTPGQGLQFLFEYFSETQRNKGNFPGRFSGRQFSNSRSEMNVSTLELGDSALYLCASSPGQGRFGYTFGSGTRLTVV.

In nucleotides, the CDR3 is TGCGCCAGCAGCAGGGGGCAAGGGGCAGCTGAAGCTTTCTTT. Translating it yields CASSRGQGAAEAFF. The V and J genes are TRBV5-1 and TRBJ1-1; 7 bases fit TRBD1. V was clipped by 4 bases and J by 6 bases; unmatched bases: 9. The germline V gene has CDR1 SGHRS and CDR2 YFSETQ. This CDR3 has 14 amino acids.

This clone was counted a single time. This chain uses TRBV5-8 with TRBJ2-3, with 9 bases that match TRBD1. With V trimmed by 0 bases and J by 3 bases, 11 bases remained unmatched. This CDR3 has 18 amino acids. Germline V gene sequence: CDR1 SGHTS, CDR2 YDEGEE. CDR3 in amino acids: CASSLAGQGPSLTDTQYF. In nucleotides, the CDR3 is TGTGCCAGCAGCTTGGCGGGACAGGGCCCTAGTCTTACAGATACGCAGTATTTT.

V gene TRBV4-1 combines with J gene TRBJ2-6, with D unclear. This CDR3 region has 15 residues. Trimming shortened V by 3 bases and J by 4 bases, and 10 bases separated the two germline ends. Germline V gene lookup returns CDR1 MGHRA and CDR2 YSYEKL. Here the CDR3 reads CASSQVAVGANVLTF. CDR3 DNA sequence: TGCGCCAGCAGCCAGGTGGCAGTCGGGGCCAACGTCCTGACTTTC.

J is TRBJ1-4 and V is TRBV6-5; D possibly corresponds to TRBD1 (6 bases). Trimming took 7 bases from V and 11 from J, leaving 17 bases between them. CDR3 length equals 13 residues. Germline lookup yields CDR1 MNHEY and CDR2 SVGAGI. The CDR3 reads CASTEGNRVKLFF. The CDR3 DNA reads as TGTGCCAGCACCGAGGGGAACAGGGTGAAACTGTTTTTT.

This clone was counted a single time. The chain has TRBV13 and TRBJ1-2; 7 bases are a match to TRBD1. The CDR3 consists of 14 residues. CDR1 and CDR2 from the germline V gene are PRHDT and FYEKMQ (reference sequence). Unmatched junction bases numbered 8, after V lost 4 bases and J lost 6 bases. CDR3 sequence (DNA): TGTGCCAGCAGCTCCCGAGGGACAGCTCATGGCTACACCTTC. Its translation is CASSSRGTAHGYTF.

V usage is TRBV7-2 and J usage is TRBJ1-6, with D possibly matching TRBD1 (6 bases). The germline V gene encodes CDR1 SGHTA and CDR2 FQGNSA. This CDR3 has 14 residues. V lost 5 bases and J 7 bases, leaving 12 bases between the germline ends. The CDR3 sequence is CASSHLRGNSPLHF. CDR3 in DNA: TGTGCCAGCAGCCACCTAAGGGGGAATTCACCCCTCCACTTT.

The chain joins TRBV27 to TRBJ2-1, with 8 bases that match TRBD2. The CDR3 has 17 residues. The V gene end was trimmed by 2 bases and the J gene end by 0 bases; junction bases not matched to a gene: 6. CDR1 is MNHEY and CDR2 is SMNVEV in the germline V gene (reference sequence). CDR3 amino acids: CASSLVSGISSYNEQFF. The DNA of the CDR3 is TGTGCCAGCAGTTTAGTTAGCGGGATAAGCTCCTACAATGAGCAGTTCTTC.

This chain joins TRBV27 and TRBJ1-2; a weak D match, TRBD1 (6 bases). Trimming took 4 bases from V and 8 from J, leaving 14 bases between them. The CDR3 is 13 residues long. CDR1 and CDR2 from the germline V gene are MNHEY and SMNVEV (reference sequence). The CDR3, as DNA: TGTGCCAGCAGTTCACCAGGGGTGGGGGGCTACACCTTC. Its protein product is CASSSPGVGGYTF.

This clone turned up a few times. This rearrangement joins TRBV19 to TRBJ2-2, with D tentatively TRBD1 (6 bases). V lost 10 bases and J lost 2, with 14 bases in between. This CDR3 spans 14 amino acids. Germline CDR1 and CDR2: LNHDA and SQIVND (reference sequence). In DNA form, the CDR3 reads TGTGCCATCATGGACAGAAGAAACACCGGGGAGCTGTTTTTT. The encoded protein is CAIMDRRNTGELFF. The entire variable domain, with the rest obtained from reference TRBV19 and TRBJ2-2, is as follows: DGGITQSPKYLFRKEGQNVTLSCEQNLNHDAMYWYRQDPGQGLRLIYYSQIVNDFQKGDIAEGYSVSREKKESFPLTVTSAQKNPTAFYLCAIMDRRNTGELFFGEGSRLTVL.

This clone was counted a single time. CDR3 in DNA: TGTGCCAGCACCACTGGGGGGGCGTTCGTCGAGCAGTACTTC. This translates into CASTTGGAFVEQYF. The J gene is TRBJ2-7, the V gene TRBV7-9, with D perhaps TRBD2 (7 bases). Trimming left V 7 bases short and J 6 bases short, with 19 bases between. The CDR3 is 14 amino acids. The germline V gene has CDR1 SEHNR and CDR2 FQNEAQ (reference sequence).